This record concerns one TCR beta chain sequence. This clonotype was seen repeatedly, ten times or more. No cognate antigen has been identified for it. Base quality data are lacking; no much larger clone is found one base away. For unsorted PBMC libraries, 2 million PBMCs were used after storage in RNAlater at -80 degrees C until RNA extraction. The multiple sclerosis patients were enrolled in a US clinical protocol that used magnetic resonance imaging to evaluate disease progression. Peripheral blood was subjected to Ficoll-Hypaque density gradient centrifugation to isolate PBMCs, which were then cryopreserved in liquid nitrogen. V drops 2 bases and J drops 2 bases, leaving 14 bases in between. The CDR3 starts with the cysteine, ends with the phenylalanine, and has 15 residues. Just CDR3 DNA is preserved here, 45 bases in frame from base 1. Sequences SGHRS (CDR1) and YFSETQ (CDR2) are obtained from the germline V gene.

cDNA was synthesized by template-switch 5'RACE using a primer carrying a 10-nucleotide random unique molecular identifier by which each TCR transcript was tagged. Each sequencing run produced over 180 million TCR-beta sequences covering 15-18 subjects. The RNeasy kit was used for extraction of total RNA. TCR-beta VDJ regions were amplified with primers for the TCR constant region and the 5'RACE anchor, using the KAPA Real-time Library Amplification kit. A first PCR added sample indexes and Illumina adaptors, after which a second PCR increased the library yield. After purification with Ampure beads, the TCR product of roughly 650 bp was size-selected on a 2% E-gel SizeSelection system. Before pooling, library quality was checked on a Bioanalyzer, concentration was measured with Qubit, and libraries were quantified with the Kapa Library Quantification kit. Paired-end 2 x 150 bp sequencing of the libraries was performed on an Illumina HiSeq 2500. To increase sequence diversity, roughly 24-31% phiX was spiked into each library pool. Processing in the source paper ran as follows. Quality-filtered reads were processed with the UMI-based MiGEC pipeline, and over 75% of raw TCR sequences were removed by the MiGEC pipeline during error correction. IMGT germline references were used for alignment of VDJ genes, and clonotypes were defined by a unique CDR3 amino acid sequence together with V-J genes. Clonal expansion, Shannon diversity and CDR3 relatedness were evaluated with VDJtools (CalcPairwiseDistances, ClusterSamples), while phylogenetic trees were built in CLCbio workbench. A clone was classed as expanded if it had 8 or more unique UMIs, a cutoff based on coefficient-of-variation modelling across technical triplicates. TCRdb took the public reads, trimmed them with fastp at Q25, ran MiXCR for clone calling and kept in-frame beta chains. When rows share a CDR3 protein, they turn into one entry using the most common DNA and genes. The V and J calls reflect TCRdb's pipeline rather than the authors' work. This sample holds under 85,000 distinct CDR3 sequences; approximately 5.3% were observed only once. Jointly, the top ten make up about 6% of the sample.

This record comes from a study of neurological immune-mediated disorders (dated by TCRdb to between 2018 and 2021). About the investigation overall: Of the roughly 34 multiple sclerosis patients, roughly 30 had relapsing-remitting MS and 3 had secondary progressive MS. Peripheral blood TCR-beta repertoires from HTLV-I-associated myelopathy (HAM/TSP) patients, multiple sclerosis patients and healthy controls were compared by UMI-based sequencing. Longitudinal samples, technical triplicates and paired sorted CD4+ and CD8+ T-cell subsets, alongside PBMC samples, were included among the 106 TCR-beta libraries. The cohort comprised some 71 subjects: roughly 14 HAM/TSP patients, around 34 multiple sclerosis patients and around 20 healthy controls.

The research as a whole found: In phylogenetic analysis, the repertoires of 18 of 34 MS patients grouped into a cluster of related CDR3 sequences, which suggests a possible signature at the repertoire level. TCR clonal expansion was greatest in HAM/TSP patients and smallest in MS patients, who ranked below even healthy controls. No identical CDR3 amino acid sequences were found to be shared among expanded clones across subjects, suggesting that TCR-beta repertoires were private in all groups. No association of the MS cluster with clinical or MRI features was observed, and the need for larger cohorts was stated by the authors.

The material sequenced was PBMCs. The receptor chain draws on TRBV5-1 and TRBJ2-7; the D region possibly corresponds to TRBD1 (6 bases align). The TCR comes from a human donor with multiple sclerosis. The donor label of this sample is uncertain. The DNA is as follows: TGCGCCAGCAGCTTTGCCCCCAGGGGCCCCTACGAGCAGTACTTC. Translated, it reads CASSFAPRGPYEQYF. With the rest looked up from the reference TRBV5-1 and TRBJ2-7 genes rather than sequenced, the full variable domain is KAGVTQTPRYLIKTRGQQVTLSCSPISGHRSVSWYQQTPGQGLQFLFEYFSETQRNKGNFPGRFSGRQFSNSRSEMNVSTLELGDSALYLCASSFAPRGPYEQYFGPGTRLTVT.